The clone carrying this T cell receptor beta chain was observed a few times. Study members were between roughly 18 and 89 years old and lived in about two dozen US regions. Cohort placement rested on clinical history that participants reported themselves. The record originates from a study of blood T cell repertoires in COVID-19. Study-wide context: From the United States, Italy and Spain came samples of acute and convalescent COVID-19. PBMCs, B-cell-depleted T cells, or T cells provided the cDNA or gDNA that made up the material.

J lost 1 base, V lost 8 bases, and 7 bases had no gene match. The CDR3 consists of 15 residues. Germline loops: CDR1 LGHDT, CDR2 YNNKEL (reference sequence). Clones were read by immunoSEQ multiplex PCR, and TCRdb kept only the in-frame ones, dropping some. The sample has about 170,000 clones; around 83% are singletons. This chain links TRBV3-1 (or the pseudogene TRBV3-2) with TRBJ2-2; TRBD1 agrees at 7 bases. This receptor was identified in a woman aged 45 to 65 in a cohort exposed to, infected with or recovered from COVID-19 (not recorded which). Sequencing was done on a sample of PBMCs or T cells enriched from blood (not recorded which). The CDR3 nucleotides read TGTGCCAGCGCCCTGGGGGACAGGAACACCGGGGAGCTGTTTTTT. Protein sequence: CASALGDRNTGELFF.